This paragraph covers one T cell receptor (beta chain) sequence. The antigen is unknown. TCRdb reprocessed the 5' RACE reads via MiXCR and lists one record per CDR3 protein. This repertoire shows hundreds of thousands of distinct CDR3 sequences, about a fifth found once; its top ten account for approximately 12%. Per the germline V gene, CDR1 is MNHEY and CDR2 is SVGAGI. The CDR3 loop spans 13 amino acids. Trimming cost V 7 bases and J 6 bases; bases outside gene matches: 6. This record belongs to a study of T-cell memory formation after mild COVID-19. Regarding the study as a whole: Contracting clones localized mainly to CM and EM when CD4+ and mainly to EMRA when CD8+.

The receptor was isolated from an adult woman who had mild COVID-19 (a few samples of this study predate the infection). Cell type and time point are not known. The rearrangement joins TRBV6-5 to TRBJ2-3, with TRBD2 matching 8 bases. Sequencing used PBMCs or a T cell subset sorted from them (not recorded which). CDR3 bases: TGTGCCAGCATGGGACTAGAGAAGGATACGCAGTATTTT. This encodes CASMGLEKDTQYF.